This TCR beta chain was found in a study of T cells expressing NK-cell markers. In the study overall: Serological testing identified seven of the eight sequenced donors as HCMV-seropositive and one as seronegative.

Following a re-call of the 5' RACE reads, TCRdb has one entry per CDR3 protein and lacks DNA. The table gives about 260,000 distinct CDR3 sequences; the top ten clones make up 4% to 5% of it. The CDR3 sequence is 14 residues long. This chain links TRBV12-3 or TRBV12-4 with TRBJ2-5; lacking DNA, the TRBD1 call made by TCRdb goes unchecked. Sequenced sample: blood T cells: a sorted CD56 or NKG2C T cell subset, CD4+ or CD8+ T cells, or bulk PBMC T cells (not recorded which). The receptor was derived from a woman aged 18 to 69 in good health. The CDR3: CASSPWTGGETQYF.